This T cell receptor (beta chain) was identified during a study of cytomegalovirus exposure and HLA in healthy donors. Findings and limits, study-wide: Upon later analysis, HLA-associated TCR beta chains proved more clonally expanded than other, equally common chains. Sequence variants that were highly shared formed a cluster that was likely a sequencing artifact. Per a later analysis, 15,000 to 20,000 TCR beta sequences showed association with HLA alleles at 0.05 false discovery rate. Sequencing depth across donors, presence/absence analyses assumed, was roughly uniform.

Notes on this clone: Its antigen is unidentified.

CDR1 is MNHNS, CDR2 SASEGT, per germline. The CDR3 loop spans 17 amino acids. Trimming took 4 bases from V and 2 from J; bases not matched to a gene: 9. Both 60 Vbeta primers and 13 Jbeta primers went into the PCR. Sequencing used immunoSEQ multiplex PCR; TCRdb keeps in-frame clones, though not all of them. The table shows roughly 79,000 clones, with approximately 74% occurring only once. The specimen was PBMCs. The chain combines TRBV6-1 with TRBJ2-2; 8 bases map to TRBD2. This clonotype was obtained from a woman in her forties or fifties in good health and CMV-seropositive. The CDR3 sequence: CASSAHPGLGNTGELFF. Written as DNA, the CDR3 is TGTGCCAGCAGTGCACACCCGGGACTAGGAAACACCGGGGAGCTGTTTTTT.